This T cell receptor beta chain comes out of a study of blood T cell repertoires in COVID-19 (dated by TCRdb to the early 2020s). Describing the broader study: Collaborator samples came from the United States, Italy and Spain and covered acute and convalescent phases of COVID-19. The repertoires were released in a freely available public database meant as a resource for research on the immune response to SARS-CoV-2. The samples were drawn from the first 160 participants of the ongoing ImmuneRACE study and from over a thousand subjects provided by 6 global collaborators. Where HLA class I and class II types were available, the types were taken from metadata supplied by the sample provider, not from assay-based typing. Subjects who had been exposed to COVID-19, were actively infected with it, or had recovered from it provided the deeply sampled blood TCRbeta repertoires that made up the dataset. The prospective study material was composed of cDNA or gDNA derived from T cells, B-cell-depleted T cells, or PBMCs. The sample metadata nearly always contained a de-identified subject ID, COVID-19 status, age in years and sex. Overall study results and their limits: How much clinical and demographic metadata was included differed by source and by participant, and the metadata was provided uncurated.

Regarding this clone: Its binding antigen is unknown. No base quality information exists; no much larger clone differs at one position.

TCRbeta CDR3 regions were amplified from genomic DNA using the immunoSEQ Assay, a bias-controlled multiplex PCR. The paper's processing steps were these. The number of nucleated cells in each sample was estimated from the amplification of reference gene primers within the assay. To quantify the absolute abundance of each unique TCRbeta CDR3 rearrangement, sequence reads were collapsed and filtered. For each sample, productive Simpson clonality was calculated by taking the square root of Simpson's diversity index across productive rearrangements. TCRdb stores this immuneACCESS table with in-frame sequences only. Part of the clones is absent; in the studies checked, under half of the shortfall reflects unresolved V genes, and no reason is known for the rest. V, J and clone size derive from that table, while D and trimming were established from the DNA sequence. Across this sample there are roughly 110,000 clones, with 75% to 95% seen only once. Roughly 1.2% of the sample belongs to the ten largest clones.

Whole blood was collected in K2EDTA tubes by collaborating institutions according to the institutions' own protocols. For TCRbeta analysis, collaborator samples were shipped as frozen whole blood, as isolated PBMCs, or as DNA extracted from either sample type. The receptor was derived from a woman younger than 45 with acute or convalescent COVID-19. The sequenced sample was peripheral blood.

This receptor carries the CDR3 CASSLYRDFTDTQYF. The sequenced DNA is TGTGCCAGCAGCTTGTACAGGGATTTCACAGATACGCAGTATTTT. The sequence is built from TRBV7-2 and TRBJ2-3; tentative D gene TRBD1, with 6 bases matching. Deletion took 3 bases off V and 2 bases off J, with a span of 12 bases between the germline ends. CDR1 is given as SGHTA and CDR2 as FQGNSA, both from the germline V gene. The CDR3, cysteine through phenylalanine, is 15 amino acids long. Only the CDR3 DNA is retained, 45 bases long and in frame from the first base.